The 13 T cell receptor beta chains presented below share a single source sample, sequenced in a study of T cell responses to AZD1222 COVID-19 vaccine. The protocol was immunoSEQ multiplex PCR, while the TCRdb copy is restricted to in-frame clones and leaves out a portion. The table shows roughly 80,000 clones, with 90% occurring only once. The sequenced sample was peripheral blood, obtained 28 days after the second AZD1222 dose. The source of these receptors is an adult who received the AZD1222 COVID-19 vaccine.

In its sample, this clone was seen a few times. V is TRBV10-3 and J is TRBJ2-3, with 12 bases identical to TRBD2. The length of the CDR3 is 18 residues. With V trimmed by 3 bases and J by 4 bases, 11 bases remained unmatched. Germline CDR1 reads ENHRY; CDR2 reads SYGVKD. CDR3 nucleotide sequence: TGTGCCATCAGTGATAAGGCTAGCGGGGGGGCCGGCCCAGATACGCAGTATTTT. It is translated as CAISDKASGGAGPDTQYF.

The chain joins TRBV25-1 to TRBJ1-3; weak D call: TRBD1 (5 bases). The germline V gene has CDR1 MGHDK and CDR2 SYGVNS. This CDR3 spans 18 amino acids. V was trimmed by 1 base and J by 2 bases, leaving 18 bases between them. CDR3 DNA: TGTGCCAGCAGTGAATTTGGGGTTGGGTCAGGGCCTGGAAACACCATATATTTT. It codes for CASSEFGVGSGPGNTIYF.

The genes are TRBV21-1 and TRBJ1-3; TRBD1 was called by the table and not checked on the DNA. TRBV21-1 is classified as a pseudogene. This CDR3 contains 14 residues. The DNA of the CDR3 is TGTGCCAGCAGGGTACAGCACTCTGGAAACACCATATATTTT. Translation gives CASRVQHSGNTIYF.

The rearrangement uses TRBV3-1 (or the pseudogene TRBV3-2) and TRBJ1-1, with D possibly matching TRBD1 (6 bases). Trimming took off 0 bases at V and 5 bases at J, with 13 bases between the two ends. The CDR3 is 15 residues long. The V gene's germline CDR1 is LGHDT and CDR2 YNNKEL (reference sequence). This CDR3 is CASSQEQGRRTEAFF. CDR3 DNA: TGTGCCAGCAGCCAAGAACAGGGAAGGAGGACTGAAGCTTTCTTT.

The rearrangement joins TRBV3-1 (or the pseudogene TRBV3-2) to TRBJ1-6; the match to TRBD1 covers 7 bases. J was trimmed by 7 bases and V by 1 base; bases with no gene match: 7. The CDR3 runs 16 residues. The germline V gene has CDR1 LGHDT and CDR2 YNNKEL (reference sequence). CDR3 DNA: TGTGCCAGCAGCCAAGTGCCAGGGGGGCTGAATTCACCCCTCCACTTT. Translated, it gives CASSQVPGGLNSPLHF.

This CDR3 is CASRSPGDTEAFF. In DNA form, the CDR3 reads TGTGCCAGCAGGTCCCCAGGGGACACTGAAGCTTTCTTT. This sequence joins TRBV7-2 and TRBJ1-1, with D maybe TRBD1 (6 bases). This CDR3 spans 13 amino acids. Looked up from germline, CDR1 is SGHTA and CDR2 is FQGNSA. Trimming cost V 6 bases and J 3 bases, with 11 bases left between them.

V is TRBV7-2 and J is TRBJ2-7; 7 bases fit TRBD2. The germline V gene encodes CDR1 SGHTA and CDR2 FQGNSA. With V trimmed by 6 bases and J by 0 bases, 8 bases remained unmatched. This CDR3 contains 15 residues. The CDR3 protein is CASSRTGTTSYEQYF. The CDR3 DNA is TGTGCCAGCAGTCGAACCGGGACTACCTCCTACGAGCAGTACTTC. The variable domain in full, with the rest retrieved from reference TRBV7-2 and TRBJ2-7, is GAGVSQSPSNKVTEKGKDVELRCDPISGHTALYWYRQSLGQGLEFLIYFQGNSAPDKSGLPSDRFSAERTGGSVSTLTIQRTQQEDSAVYLCASSRTGTTSYEQYFGPGTRLTVT.

The genes are TRBV7-6 and TRBJ1-5; D unresolved. V lost 1 base, J lost 1 base, and 8 bases lay in between. Germline-derived CDR1 and CDR2 are SGHVS and FNYEAQ. This CDR3 spans 15 amino acids. The CDR3 is CASSLVPQSNQPQHF. CDR3 in DNA: TGTGCCAGCAGCTTAGTTCCCCAAAGCAATCAGCCCCAGCATTTT.

The V and J genes are TRBV19 and TRBJ1-5; no reliable D call. The CDR3 is 14 amino acids. From germline, CDR1 is LNHDA and CDR2 SQIVND (reference sequence). V shed 5 bases and J shed 2 bases, with 10 bases lying between them. As DNA, the CDR3 is TGTGCCAGTAGTTCGACCCAGGGCAATCAGCCCCAGCATTTT. Translated, it gives CASSSTQGNQPQHF. The full variable domain, rest sourced from reference TRBV19 and TRBJ1-5, is DGGITQSPKYLFRKEGQNVTLSCEQNLNHDAMYWYRQDPGQGLRLIYYSQIVNDFQKGDIAEGYSVSREKKESFPLTVTSAQKNPTAFYLCASSSTQGNQPQHFGDGTRLSIL.

The chain employs TRBV2 and TRBJ1-2; weak D call: TRBD1 (5 bases). CDR1 is SNHLY and CDR2 is FYNNEI in the germline V gene. Trimming took off 3 bases at V and 0 bases at J, with 11 bases between the two ends. The CDR3 runs to 15 residues. CDR3 in DNA: TGTGCCAGCAGTGAGGTAATGGGGCCTAACTATGGCTACACCTTC. Amino acid sequence: CASSEVMGPNYGYTF.

This clone was picked up many times. This chain joins TRBV5-4 and TRBJ2-7, with 9 bases aligning to TRBD1. This CDR3 comprises 14 residues. Germline V lookup: CDR1 SGHNT, CDR2 YYREEE (reference sequence). Unmatched junction bases numbered 3, after V lost 0 bases and J lost 5 bases. The CDR3 reads CASSLAGQGDEQYF. The CDR3 bases are TGTGCCAGCAGCTTGGCGGGACAGGGAGACGAGCAGTACTTC.

V gene TRBV7-8 combines with J gene TRBJ1-1; D not certain. Germline V gene sequence: CDR1 SGHVS, CDR2 FQNEAQ. The CDR3 runs 13 residues. V lost 0 bases to trimming and J lost 7 bases, with 9 bases between them. The CDR3 region is CASSLARGIEAFF. For the CDR3, the DNA is TGTGCCAGCAGCTTAGCTCGGGGAATTGAAGCTTTCTTT.

J is TRBJ1-6 and V is TRBV7-3; D remains ambiguous. This CDR3 comprises 16 residues. V was clipped by 2 bases and J by 2 bases, with 10 bases between them. Germline CDR1 is SGHTA and CDR2 is FQGTGA. CDR3 nucleotide sequence: TGTGCCAGCAGCTTAGAGAGGGTGACCTATAATTCACCCCTCCACTTT. Residues: CASSLERVTYNSPLHF.